These T cell receptor beta chains were read from a single sample in a study of blood T cell repertoires in COVID-19. Clones were sequenced by immunoSEQ multiplex PCR, and TCRdb holds only the in-frame ones, with some missing. Of some 120,000 clones listed, over 80% are singletons. Sequencing input: peripheral blood. The receptors originated from a man younger than 45 with acute or convalescent COVID-19. CDR3s include the opening cysteine and the closing phenylalanine or tryptophan. Fields, in order: J gene, clone size, D gene, V gene, CDR3 protein, CDR3 DNA. A D gene is named only where the DNA matches it firmly. Rows may omit the clone size; those that give it use once, few, many or a size class.

J: TRBJ2-5
size: .
D: TRBD1
V: TRBV5-1
CDR3: CASSKPGQGGFGTQYF
DNA: TGCGCCAGCAGCAAGCCGGGACAGGGGGGATTTGGGACCCAGTACTTC

J: TRBJ2-1
size: .
D: .
V: TRBV10-3
CDR3: CAISEPGRSREEQFF
DNA: TGTGCCATCAGTGAGCCCGGCCGGAGTCGGGAGGAGCAGTTCTTC

J: TRBJ2-5
size: .
D: .
V: TRBV7-2
CDR3: CASSLALSAGQETQYF
DNA: TGTGCCAGCAGCTTAGCGCTTTCGGCGGGGCAAGAGACCCAGTACTTC

J: TRBJ2-1
size: .
D: TRBD1
V: TRBV5-1
CDR3: CASSLGTGGYEQFF
DNA: TGCGCCAGCAGCTTGGGAACAGGGGGCTATGAGCAGTTCTTC

J: TRBJ1-6
size: .
D: .
V: TRBV4-1
CDR3: CATPPGLTSYNSPLHF
DNA: TGCGCCACACCCCCGGGACTTACGTCCTATAATTCACCCCTCCACTTT

J: TRBJ1-3
size: .
D: .
V: TRBV19
CDR3: CASSIIGTAGNTIYF
DNA: TGTGCCAGTAGTATCATTGGTACTGCTGGAAACACCATATATTTT

J: TRBJ1-6
size: .
D: TRBD1
V: TRBV30
CDR3: CAWSVTRTGGNSPLHF
DNA: TGTGCCTGGAGTGTAACTCGGACAGGGGGTAATTCACCCCTCCACTTT

J: TRBJ2-3
size: .
D: .
V: TRBV7-9
CDR3: CASSLTGTTDTQYF
DNA: TGTGCCAGCAGCTTAACGGGAACCACAGATACGCAGTATTTT

J: TRBJ1-1
size: .
D: .
V: TRBV7-2
CDR3: CASSLGGGSYTEAFF
DNA: TGTGCCAGCAGCTTAGGTGGGGGCAGCTACACTGAAGCTTTCTTT

J: TRBJ1-1
size: few
D: .
V: TRBV29-1
CDR3: CSVSTGKGAFF
DNA: TGCAGCGTTTCAACAGGGAAAGGAGCTTTCTTT

J: TRBJ2-2
size: .
D: .
V: TRBV12-3/TRBV12-4
CDR3: CAISSGTGELFF
DNA: TGTGCCATTAGTAGCGGCACCGGGGAGCTGTTTTTT

J: TRBJ2-3
size: .
D: .
V: TRBV24-1
CDR3: CATSDVDTQYF
DNA: TGTGCCACTAGCGACGTAGATACGCAGTATTTT

J: TRBJ2-2
size: .
D: .
V: TRBV19
CDR3: CASSILGGGNTGELFF
DNA: TGTGCCAGTAGTATTCTGGGGGGAGGGAACACCGGGGAGCTGTTTTTT

J: TRBJ2-1
size: .
D: .
V: TRBV24-1
CDR3: CATAGGRTYNEQFF
DNA: TGTGCCACCGCTGGCGGTAGAACCTACAATGAGCAGTTCTTC

J: TRBJ2-3
size: .
D: TRBD2
V: TRBV19
CDR3: CASSSSRLAGFTDTQYF
DNA: TGTGCCAGTAGTTCCTCCAGACTAGCGGGATTCACAGATACGCAGTATTTT

J: TRBJ1-1
size: once
D: .
V: TRBV5-4
CDR3: CASSYDYREAFF
DNA: TGTGCCAGCAGCTACGATTACAGGGAAGCTTTCTTT

J: TRBJ1-1
size: .
D: .
V: TRBV19
CDR3: CASSMAPNTEAFF
DNA: TGTGCCAGTAGTATGGCCCCGAACACTGAAGCTTTCTTT

J: TRBJ1-1
size: once
D: TRBD1
V: TRBV19
CDR3: CASKRQGGVGNTEAFF
DNA: TGTGCCAGTAAGAGACAGGGTGGTGTGGGGAACACTGAAGCTTTCTTT

J: TRBJ2-1
size: .
D: .
V: TRBV12-3/TRBV12-4
CDR3: CASSFSGNEQFF
DNA: TGTGCCAGCAGTTTTAGCGGCAATGAGCAGTTCTTC

J: TRBJ1-1
size: .
D: .
V: TRBV7-3
CDR3: CASSVGPSSTEAFF
DNA: TGTGCCAGCAGCGTGGGCCCCTCGAGCACTGAAGCTTTCTTT

J: TRBJ2-3
size: .
D: .
V: TRBV11-2
CDR3: CASSPSTDTQYF
DNA: TGTGCCAGCAGCCCAAGCACAGATACGCAGTATTTT

J: TRBJ1-6
size: .
D: TRBD1
V: TRBV7-9
CDR3: CASSLARWGTGYSPLHF
DNA: TGTGCCAGCAGCTTAGCGCGCTGGGGGACAGGGTATTCACCCCTCCACTTT

J: TRBJ2-1
size: .
D: TRBD2
V: TRBV5-6
CDR3: CASSLGTRGYEQFF
DNA: TGTGCCAGCAGCCTCGGGACTAGGGGCTATGAGCAGTTCTTC

J: TRBJ2-1
size: .
D: TRBD2
V: TRBV10-3
CDR3: CAISERTSGRDEQFF
DNA: TGTGCCATCAGTGAGAGGACTAGCGGGAGAGATGAGCAGTTCTTC

J: TRBJ1-2
size: .
D: .
V: TRBV5-5
CDR3: CASSLALGADYGYTF
DNA: TGTGCCAGCAGCTTGGCCTTGGGGGCAGACTATGGCTACACCTTC

J: TRBJ1-5
size: few
D: TRBD1
V: TRBV4-1
CDR3: CASSQEAQGGWPQHF
DNA: TGCGCCAGCAGCCAAGAAGCCCAGGGGGGTTGGCCCCAGCATTTT

J: TRBJ1-1
size: .
D: TRBD1
V: TRBV3-1/TRBV3-2
CDR3: CASSQEGQGAPNTEAFF
DNA: TGTGCCAGCAGCCAAGAGGGGCAGGGGGCCCCGAACACTGAAGCTTTCTTT

J: TRBJ2-3
size: .
D: TRBD2
V: TRBV3-1/TRBV3-2
CDR3: CASSQGRGTQYF
DNA: TGTGCCAGCAGCCAGGGGAGGGGTACGCAGTATTTT

J: TRBJ1-2
size: few
D: .
V: TRBV28
CDR3: CASISTGHFYGYTF
DNA: TGTGCCAGCATATCGACAGGCCATTTTTATGGCTACACCTTC

J: TRBJ2-6
size: .
D: .
V: TRBV5-1
CDR3: CASSPAGANVLTF
DNA: TGCGCCAGCAGCCCGGCTGGGGCCAACGTCCTGACTTTC

J: TRBJ2-2
size: few
D: .
V: TRBV14
CDR3: CASSQEFGGGELFF
DNA: TGTGCCAGCAGCCAAGAATTCGGGGGAGGGGAGCTGTTTTTT

J: TRBJ2-7
size: few
D: .
V: TRBV19
CDR3: CASSGHDYEQYF
DNA: TGTGCCAGTAGTGGACACGATTACGAGCAGTACTTC

J: TRBJ2-3
size: .
D: TRBD2
V: TRBV19
CDR3: CASSMSSQPLLAGYGTDTQYF
DNA: TGTGCCAGTAGTATGTCCAGCCAGCCCCTACTAGCGGGCTATGGCACAGATACGCAGTATTTT

J: TRBJ1-1
size: .
D: .
V: TRBV19
CDR3: CASRRVENTEAFF
DNA: TGTGCCAGTAGACGGGTGGAAAACACTGAAGCTTTCTTT

J: TRBJ2-2
size: .
D: .
V: TRBV6-5
CDR3: CASSLGGPGELFF
DNA: TGTGCCAGCAGTCTTGGGGGCCCCGGGGAGCTGTTTTTT

J: TRBJ2-1
size: .
D: .
V: TRBV18
CDR3: CASSPRTVNEQFF
DNA: TGTGCCAGCTCACCAAGGACAGTAAATGAGCAGTTCTTC

J: TRBJ1-4
size: once
D: .
V: TRBV30
CDR3: CAGGPEGREKLFF
DNA: TGTGCCGGTGGGCCCGAGGGCAGAGAAAAACTGTTTTTT

J: TRBJ2-7
size: once
D: TRBD1
V: TRBV28
CDR3: CASSRRTGLYEQYF
DNA: TGTGCCAGCAGTCGGCGGACAGGACTCTACGAGCAGTACTTC

J: TRBJ2-2
size: .
D: .
V: TRBV12-3/TRBV12-4
CDR3: CASSFGVTGELFF
DNA: TGTGCCAGCAGTTTCGGTGTCACCGGGGAGCTGTTTTTT

J: TRBJ2-2
size: .
D: .
V: TRBV5-4
CDR3: CASSAPDRYTGELFF
DNA: TGTGCCAGCAGCGCCCCCGACAGATACACCGGGGAGCTGTTTTTT